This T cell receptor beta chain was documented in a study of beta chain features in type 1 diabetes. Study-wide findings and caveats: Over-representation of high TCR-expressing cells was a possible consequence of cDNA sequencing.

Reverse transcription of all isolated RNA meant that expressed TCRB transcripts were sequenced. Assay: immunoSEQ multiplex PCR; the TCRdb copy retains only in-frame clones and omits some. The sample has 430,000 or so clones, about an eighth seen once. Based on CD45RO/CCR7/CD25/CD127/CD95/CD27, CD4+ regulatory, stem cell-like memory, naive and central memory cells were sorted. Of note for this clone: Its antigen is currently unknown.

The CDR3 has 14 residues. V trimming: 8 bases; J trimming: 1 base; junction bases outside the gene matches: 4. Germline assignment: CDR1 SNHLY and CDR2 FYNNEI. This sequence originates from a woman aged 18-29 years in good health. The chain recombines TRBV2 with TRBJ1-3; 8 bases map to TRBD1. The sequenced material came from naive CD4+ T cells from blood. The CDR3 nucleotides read TGTGCCAGCCAATACAGGGGGTCTGGAAACACCATATATTTT. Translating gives CASQYRGSGNTIYF.